The present TCR beta chain was sequenced within a study of T cells in women clearing cervical HPV infection. Study context: Controls gave blood once infection was undetectable; cases at lesion identification. With HLA typing for only a few women, HLA confounding remains possible. Overall study results and limits: TRBV6-7 relative abundance averaged 0.11% in cases and under 0.2% in controls. CIN3+ cases had significantly higher TCR repertoire richness than controls, but evenness did not differ.

This table comes from immunoSEQ multiplex PCR, and its TCRdb copy is limited to in-frame clones, with some not included. Seen in this sample are under 40,000 clones; the ten most common clones hold less than 8%. With respect to this clone: The target antigen is unknown. The read terminates 3 residues ahead of where the CDR3 ends, so the germline J gene completes it.

The CDR3 spans 13 residues. Germline V lookup: CDR1 SGHDT, CDR2 YYEEEE. Trimming at V came to 4 bases and at J to 8 bases, leaving 3 bases not matched to a gene. This clonotype originated in a woman aged 18 to 69 with a cervical HPV16 infection that either progressed to CIN3+ or cleared (not recorded which). The V call is TRBV5-6, the J call TRBJ2-3; 11 bases map to TRBD1. Sequencing used blood buffy coat. The sequenced part of the CDR3 DNA is TGTGCCAGCAGCGGGACAGGGGGAGGTACG. Protein product: CASSGTGGGT. The whole CDR3 protein reads CASSGTGGGTQYF.